The 22 T cell receptor beta chains presented below share a single source sample, sequenced in a study of shared T cell receptors in the human thymus. TCRdb's copy holds only in-frame clones and misses some; the assay was immunoSEQ multiplex PCR. The data contain roughly 660,000 clones, around nine tenths of them singletons. These records were also assigned to another study, of human thymus T cells.

The sample taken for sequencing was thymocytes. The receptors stem from a boy under two years old with a congenital heart defect.

In its sample, this clone was seen once. This chain links TRBV28 with TRBJ2-5; the match to TRBD1 covers 8 bases. The V and J ends lost 6 bases and 11 bases, in that order; junction bases with no gene match: 17. The CDR3 is 15 amino acids. The germline CDR1 and CDR2 sequences are MDHEN and SYDVKM. The chain's CDR3 is CASRSTGTGAYKQYF. CDR3 sequence (DNA): TGTGCCAGCAGGTCAACCGGGACAGGAGCCTACAAGCAGTACTTC.

This sequence joins TRBV18 and TRBJ2-2, with D possibly matching TRBD1 (6 bases). There are 16 residues in the CDR3. CDR1 is KGHSH, CDR2 LQKENI, per germline. Deletions cut 2 bases from V and 6 bases from J, with 16 bases between. Here the CDR3 reads CASSPSRDTKPGELFF. The CDR3, as DNA: TGTGCCAGCTCACCATCTCGGGACACTAAACCCGGGGAGCTGTTTTTT.

This chain joins TRBV28 and TRBJ2-7; 9 bases line up with TRBD2. Germline lookup yields CDR1 MDHEN and CDR2 SYDVKM. The CDR3 is 19 amino acids. Trimming at V came to 4 bases and at J to 7 bases, leaving 23 bases not matched to a gene. DNA for the CDR3: TGTGCCAGCAGTTCAAACGAATGGGAGTGGCGGGAGGGACGAAGGGAGCAGTACTTC. Translating gives CASSSNEWEWREGRREQYF.

The chain recombines TRBV29-1 with TRBJ2-7; TRBD2 might be the D (5 bases). Germline V gene data show CDR1 as SQVTM and CDR2 as ANQGSEA. This CDR3 contains 16 residues. V was cut by 0 bases and J by 0 bases, with 15 bases left in between. For the CDR3, the DNA is TGCAGCGTTGAAGAGGACTCGTCAGCCCCCTCCTACGAGCAGTACTTC. Its translation is CSVEEDSSAPSYEQYF.

The chain has TRBV18 and TRBJ1-2; D uncertain. V lost 3 bases, J lost 1 base, and 9 bases lay in between. CDR3 length: 14 residues. The germline V gene encodes CDR1 KGHSH and CDR2 LQKENI. The CDR3 DNA follows: TGTGCCAGCTCACCGACGAGGATTAACTATGGCTACACCTTC. Translating gives CASSPTRINYGYTF.

This chain connects TRBV27 to TRBJ2-7; perhaps TRBD2 as D (5 bases). The V gene lost 3 bases and the J gene lost 5 bases, with 14 bases spanning the gap. Germline V gene data show CDR1 as MNHEY and CDR2 as SMNVEV (reference sequence). This CDR3 has 14 amino acids. This CDR3 reads CASSFGLPSNEQYF. CDR3 nucleotide sequence: TGTGCCAGCAGTTTCGGACTTCCCTCTAACGAGCAGTACTTC.

The CDR3: CASSQERGLAGGSGYTF. CDR3 nucleotide sequence: TGCGCCAGCAGCCAAGAAAGGGGGTTAGCAGGGGGCTCTGGCTACACCTTC. The chain uses TRBV4-3 and TRBJ1-2; TRBD1 aligns across 8 bases. The trim removed 0 bases at V and 7 bases at J, leaving 13 bases unmatched. CDR3 length: 17 residues. Germline V gene data show CDR1 as LGHNA and CDR2 as YSLEER.

CDR3 sequence: CASSGGQPNYGYTF. DNA for the CDR3: TGTGCCAGCAGTGGAGGACAGCCTAACTATGGCTACACCTTC. The V and J genes are TRBV6-1 and TRBJ1-2; the D gene is possibly TRBD1 (6 bases). The CDR3 runs to 14 residues. V shed 4 bases and J shed 0 bases, with 9 bases lying between them. Per germline, CDR1 MNHNS and CDR2 SASEGT.

CDR3 nucleotide sequence: TGTGCCAGCAGCTTGATGCCGGACACAGACTATGGCTACACCTTC. Amino acid sequence: CASSLMPDTDYGYTF. The chain employs TRBV11-3 and TRBJ1-2; tentatively, D is TRBD1 (5 bases). The CDR3 totals 15 residues. The ends were cut back, 3 bases at V and 3 bases at J, with 14 bases in the middle. Looked up from germline, CDR1 is SGHNT and CDR2 is YENEEA.

J is TRBJ1-2 and V is TRBV6-4; 9 positions agree with TRBD1. The CDR3 runs 15 residues. The germline gives CDR1 MRHNA, CDR2 SNTAGT. V lost 5 bases, J lost 4 bases, and 8 bases stayed unmatched. Here the CDR3 DNA reads TGTGCCAGCAGTCCTAACACAGGGGGCCGCTATGGCTACACCTTC. Residues: CASSPNTGGRYGYTF.

The chain combines TRBV5-5 with TRBJ2-7, with D perhaps TRBD1 (7 bases). The germline CDR1 and CDR2 sequences are SGHKS and YYEKEE (reference sequence). V was cut by 0 bases and J by 6 bases, with 19 bases left in between. The CDR3 sequence is 16 residues long. CDR3 residues: CASSLAGGQGGCEQYF. As DNA, the CDR3 is TGTGCCAGCAGCTTGGCTGGAGGTCAGGGGGGATGCGAGCAGTACTTC.

This chain uses TRBV6-6 with TRBJ1-6, with D perhaps TRBD1 (5 bases). CDR1 and CDR2 (germline): MNHNY, SVGAGI (reference sequence). Trimming cost V 4 bases and J 14 bases, with 12 bases left between them. The CDR3 loop spans 12 amino acids. In DNA form, the CDR3 reads TGTGCCAGCAGTTTAGACCCCAGGGCCCTCCACTTT. Encoded protein: CASSLDPRALHF.

The chain carries TRBV9 and TRBJ1-5, with TRBD1 identical over 7 bases. V gave up 3 bases and J gave up 5 bases; unmatched junction bases: 2. This CDR3 has 13 residues. Germline V gene data show CDR1 as SGDLS and CDR2 as YYNGEE. In DNA, the CDR3 is TGTGCCAGCAGCGGGGGACAGCATCAGCCCCAGCATTTT. This translates into CASSGGQHQPQHF.

This clone was detected once. J is TRBJ2-7 and V is TRBV19, with D hard to call. Trimming stripped 11 bases from V and 7 bases from J, with 12 bases between. Germline loops: CDR1 LNHDA, CDR2 SQIVND (reference sequence). The CDR3 totals 10 residues. CDR3 amino acids: CALASGEQYF. Here the CDR3 DNA reads TGTGCCCTCGCTAGTGGGGAGCAGTACTTC.

This sequence joins TRBV2 and TRBJ1-4; D might be TRBD1 (6 bases). The CDR3 length is 14 residues. Trimming cost V 10 bases and J 6 bases, with 18 bases left between them. Germline V gene lookup returns CDR1 SNHLY and CDR2 FYNNEI. The CDR3 region is CANREDGSDEKLFF. The CDR3 coding sequence is TGTGCCAACAGGGAGGACGGAAGCGATGAAAAACTGTTTTTT.

The CDR3 DNA sequence: TGTGCCAGCAGTGACTCAGCCGTTAACACTGAAGCTTTCTTT. Its translation: CASSDSAVNTEAFF. The chain links TRBV6-4 to TRBJ1-1; no definite D call. Trimming stripped 0 bases from V and 2 bases from J, with 7 bases between. CDR1 MRHNA and CDR2 SNTAGT come from the germline V gene. This CDR3 comprises 14 residues.

J is TRBJ2-5 and V is TRBV15; perhaps TRBD1 as D (6 bases). The CDR3 contains 17 residues. Trimming removed 1 base at V and 0 bases at J, with 15 bases between. Germline V gene lookup returns CDR1 LNHNV and CDR2 YYDKDF (reference sequence). CDR3 sequence reads: CATSRGEGGPYQETQYF. As DNA, the CDR3 is TGTGCCACCAGCAGAGGCGAAGGGGGACCGTACCAAGAGACCCAGTACTTC.

This clone was recorded only once. The J gene is TRBJ2-6, the V gene TRBV10-3; perhaps TRBD1 as D (6 bases). The germline V gene has CDR1 ENHRY and CDR2 SYGVKD. V shed 11 bases and J shed 3 bases, with 17 bases lying between them. This CDR3 comprises 15 residues. The CDR3 DNA reads TGTGCCTCCCGGGACACGACCCTTGGGGCCAACGTCCTGACTTTC. It is translated as CASRDTTLGANVLTF.

The V call is TRBV9, the J call TRBJ2-1, with 12 positions matching TRBD2. The ends lost 6 bases at V and 10 bases at J; junction bases unmatched: 5. The CDR3 runs to 13 residues. The germline V gene has CDR1 SGDLS and CDR2 YYNGEE. The CDR3 DNA reads TGTGCCAGCACCGGACTAGCGGGAAGCGAGCAGTTCTTC. Translation: CASTGLAGSEQFF.

This chain connects TRBV4-3 to TRBJ2-7; 8 bases are a match to TRBD1. The CDR3 extends over 17 amino acids. V was clipped by 0 bases and J by 5 bases; unmatched bases: 12. The germline gives CDR1 LGHNA, CDR2 YSLEER. For the CDR3, the DNA is TGCGCCAGCAGCCAAGATTCCATCCGACAGGGGTGGGACGAGCAGTACTTC. It is translated as CASSQDSIRQGWDEQYF.

V is TRBV29-1 and J is TRBJ2-3; D not certain. Trimming shortened V by 8 bases and J by 2 bases, and 8 bases separated the two germline ends. The CDR3 sequence is 11 residues long. The V gene's germline CDR1 is SQVTM and CDR2 ANQGSEA. Here the CDR3 reads CSSSSTDTQYF. CDR3 coding DNA: TGCAGCAGCTCCTCCACAGATACGCAGTATTTT.

The J gene is TRBJ2-7, the V gene TRBV15; 11 nucleotides match TRBD2. With 0 bases clipped from V and 3 bases from J, the junction kept 4 bases outside the gene matches. The CDR3 covers 16 residues. Germline lookup yields CDR1 LNHNV and CDR2 YYDKDF (reference sequence). CDR3 loop: CATSREGLAEGYEQYF. The CDR3, as DNA: TGTGCCACCAGCAGAGAGGGACTAGCGGAGGGCTACGAGCAGTACTTC. Filled out from reference TRBV15 and TRBJ2-7, the complete variable domain reads DAMVIQNPRYQVTQFGKPVTLSCSQTLNHNVMYWYQQKSSQAPKLLFHYYDKDFNNEADTPDNFQSRRPNTSFCFLDIRSPGLGDTAMYLCATSREGLAEGYEQYFGPGTRLTVT.